The source of this T cell receptor (beta chain) is a study of PD-1 blockade in mismatch repair-deficient tumors. The repertoire was sequenced with immunoSEQ multiplex PCR; TCRdb's copy has only in-frame clones and lacks some. The data contain about 84,000 clones, approximately 81% of them singletons. All patients were mismatch repair deficient, assessed by either PCR or immunohistochemistry. The TCR-sequenced patients were a few responders to pembrolizumab. The CDR3 totals 14 residues. V was shortened by 4 bases and J by 0 bases, with 9 bases between the two germline ends. Germline values: CDR1 GTSNPN, CDR2 SVGIG (reference sequence).

The sample here was peripheral blood, taken 12 weeks after starting pembrolizumab. This TCR was recovered from an adult with mismatch repair-deficient cancer. The chain recombines TRBV30 with TRBJ1-4; D is uncertain. The CDR3 loop is CAWKLRATNEKLFF. The CDR3 DNA sequence: TGTGCCTGGAAACTACGCGCAACTAATGAAAAACTGTTTTTT.